These T cell receptor beta chains were read from a single sample in a study of brain T cells in children with intractable seizures. Sequencing was performed with immunoSEQ multiplex PCR; in TCRdb, only in-frame clones are kept and a portion is missing. The table has under 150,000 clones, 85% to 95% seen once; the top ten hold 3.5% to 4%. Sequenced material: peripheral blood, taken at surgery. The origin of the receptors is a boy under two years old with hemimegalencephaly and intractable seizures. The CDR3 runs from the conserved cysteine through the conserved F or W. D genes are given only for firm matches. For some rows the clone size is stated as once, few or many, or as a class when expanded; others skip it.

clone size,J gene,D gene,V gene,CDR3 protein,CDR3 DNA
NA,TRBJ2-7,TRBD1,TRBV25-1,CASSEYESGGQLAYEQYF,TGTGCCAGCAGTGAATATGAAAGTGGGGGACAGCTTGCTTACGAGCAGTACTTC
NA,TRBJ1-4,NA,TRBV30,CAWSVGDSSEKLFF,TGTGCCTGGAGTGTAGGGGATTCCAGTGAAAAACTGTTTTTT
NA,TRBJ2-1,NA,TRBV6-5,CASSYLGQGVSEQFF,TGTGCCAGCAGTTACTTAGGGCAGGGTGTGTCTGAGCAGTTCTTC
NA,TRBJ2-7,NA,TRBV12-3/TRBV12-4,CASSFSVFGKQYF,TGTGCCAGCAGTTTTTCGGTCTTCGGGAAGCAGTACTTC
NA,TRBJ1-1,TRBD1,TRBV29-1,CSGDRGLNTEAFF,TGCAGCGGAGACAGGGGGTTGAACACTGAAGCTTTCTTT
NA,TRBJ2-7,NA,TRBV9,CASSPPGGYEQYF,TGTGCCAGCAGCCCCCCCGGGGGTTACGAGCAGTACTTC
NA,TRBJ2-7,TRBD1,TRBV7-2,CASSLRGTGEQYF,TGTGCCAGCAGCTTACGCGGGACAGGGGAGCAGTACTTC
few,TRBJ1-1,NA,TRBV7-9,CASSRTGGTEAFF,TGTGCCAGCAGCCGTACAGGTGGCACTGAAGCTTTCTTT
NA,TRBJ2-2,NA,TRBV7-3,CASSLRMGTGELFF,TGTGCCAGCAGCTTAAGGATGGGGACCGGGGAGCTGTTTTTT
once,TRBJ2-7,NA,TRBV11-2,CASSLGYGSYEQYF,TGTGCCAGCAGCCTAGGGTATGGGTCCTACGAGCAGTACTTC
NA,TRBJ2-3,NA,TRBV11-3,CASSSGHFTDTQYF,TGTGCCAGCAGCTCCGGACACTTCACAGATACGCAGTATTTT
NA,TRBJ1-1,NA,TRBV28,CASSLLQGRDLLFF,TGTGCCAGCAGTCTACTTCAGGGGAGGGACCTGCTCTTCTTT
NA,TRBJ2-7,TRBD1,TRBV28,CASRQGGYEQYF,TGTGCCAGCAGACAGGGGGGCTACGAGCAGTACTTC
NA,TRBJ1-2,NA,TRBV28,CASSSRGAVGGYTF,TGTGCCAGCAGTTCACGGGGGGCTGTTGGCGGCTACACCTTC
NA,TRBJ2-7,NA,TRBV11-2,CASSTQQGTEQYF,TGTGCCAGCAGCACACAACAGGGCACCGAGCAGTACTTC
NA,TRBJ2-5,TRBD1,TRBV28,CASSYRGRETQYF,TGTGCCAGCAGTTACAGGGGGCGGGAGACCCAGTACTTC
NA,TRBJ1-1,NA,TRBV6-1,CASSDVGQMNTEAFF,TGTGCCAGCAGTGATGTTGGGCAGATGAACACTGAAGCTTTCTTT
NA,TRBJ1-5,TRBD1,TRBV19,CASSPLQGAMGQPQHF,TGTGCCAGTAGCCCCCTACAGGGGGCAATGGGTCAGCCCCAGCATTTT
NA,TRBJ1-3,NA,TRBV7-2,CASSLGRGNTIYF,TGTGCCAGCAGCTTAGGTCGTGGAAACACCATATATTTT
NA,TRBJ2-7,TRBD2,TRBV7-9,CASSLAGGVEQYF,TGTGCCAGCAGCCTAGCGGGAGGGGTCGAGCAGTACTTC
once,TRBJ1-5,NA,TRBV6-1,CASSERDNQPQHF,TGTGCCAGCAGTGAAAGGGACAATCAGCCCCAGCATTTT
NA,TRBJ2-6,TRBD1,TRBV3-1/TRBV3-2,CASSPSLVGGPSGANVLTF,TGTGCCAGCAGCCCCTCCTTAGTAGGGGGCCCCTCTGGGGCCAACGTCCTGACTTTC
NA,TRBJ1-5,TRBD1,TRBV5-1,CASSWGTGSDQPQHF,TGCGCCAGCAGCTGGGGGACAGGGAGCGATCAGCCCCAGCATTTT
NA,TRBJ1-2,NA,TRBV11-2,CASSSPGQGGLYGYTF,TGTGCCAGCAGCTCGCCGGGACAAGGGGGTCTCTATGGCTACACCTTC
NA,TRBJ1-5,TRBD1,TRBV6-6,CASSYRQGNQPQHF,TGTGCCAGCAGTTACCGACAGGGGAATCAGCCCCAGCATTTT
NA,TRBJ2-7,TRBD2,TRBV5-1,CASSSSGSTYEQYF,TGCGCCAGCAGCTCCAGCGGGAGCACCTACGAGCAGTACTTC
NA,TRBJ1-3,NA,TRBV7-2,CASSPRVYSGNTIYF,TGTGCCAGCAGCCCGAGGGTGTACTCTGGAAACACCATATATTTT
NA,TRBJ1-2,TRBD1,TRBV27,CASRNSGQAYGYTF,TGTGCCAGCAGGAACTCGGGACAGGCCTATGGCTACACCTTC
NA,TRBJ2-5,NA,TRBV6-1,CASSELTRQETQYF,TGTGCCAGCAGTGAGTTGACTAGACAAGAGACCCAGTACTTC
NA,TRBJ1-5,TRBD1,TRBV5-1,CASRPGTASNQPQHF,TGCGCCAGCAGACCCGGGACAGCGTCCAATCAGCCCCAGCATTTT
NA,TRBJ1-1,NA,TRBV11-2,CASSRAGKNTEAFF,TGTGCCAGCAGCCGAGCGGGCAAGAACACTGAAGCTTTCTTT
NA,TRBJ2-1,TRBD1,TRBV18,CASSSISRDRGNEQFF,TGTGCCAGCTCATCTATAAGCCGGGACAGGGGGAATGAGCAGTTCTTC
NA,TRBJ1-3,NA,TRBV7-2,CASSSPFGLSGNTIYF,TGTGCCAGCAGCTCTCCTTTCGGACTCTCTGGAAACACCATATATTTT
NA,TRBJ2-7,NA,TRBV10-2,CASSESAGTAYQQYF,TGCGCCAGCAGTGAGTCGGCAGGGACGGCTTATCAGCAGTACTTC
NA,TRBJ2-2,NA,TRBV7-9,CASKGTGELFF,TGTGCCAGCAAGGGCACCGGGGAGCTGTTTTTT
once,TRBJ2-3,NA,TRBV25-1,CASSDAGTHTQYF,TGTGCCAGCAGTGATGCGGGAACCCATACGCAGTATTTT
NA,TRBJ2-2,NA,TRBV2,CASRTEYTGELFF,TGTGCCAGCCGGACGGAGTACACCGGGGAGCTGTTTTTT
NA,TRBJ2-7,NA,TRBV5-4,CASSSGTGLSYEQYF,TGTGCCAGCAGTTCCGGGACCGGCCTCTCCTACGAGCAGTACTTC
NA,TRBJ2-7,TRBD2,TRBV27,CASSRRGAGWSYEQYF,TGTGCCAGCAGTCGCCGGGGAGCGGGATGGTCCTACGAGCAGTACTTC
NA,TRBJ2-3,TRBD1,TRBV4-1,CASSQWDRGMDTQYF,TGCGCCAGCAGCCAATGGGACAGGGGTATGGATACGCAGTATTTT
once,TRBJ2-2,NA,TRBV4-2,CASSQDGVVDTGELFF,TGTGCCAGCAGCCAAGATGGAGTGGTCGACACCGGGGAGCTGTTTTTT
NA,TRBJ2-3,TRBD1,TRBV7-9,CASSPDRGFTDTQYF,TGTGCCAGCAGCCCCGACAGGGGGTTCACAGATACGCAGTATTTT
NA,TRBJ2-2,TRBD2,TRBV2,CASSESRLAENTGELFF,TGTGCCAGCAGTGAATCACGGCTAGCGGAAAACACCGGGGAGCTGTTTTTT
NA,TRBJ2-3,NA,TRBV7-9,CASSFSTDTQYF,TGTGCCAGCAGCTTTAGCACAGATACGCAGTATTTT
NA,TRBJ1-1,NA,TRBV12-3/TRBV12-4,CASSQGGPSEAFF,TGTGCCAGCAGCCAAGGGGGGCCCTCTGAAGCTTTCTTT
NA,TRBJ2-3,NA,TRBV7-2,CASSLGSGTALTQYF,TGTGCCAGCAGCTTAGGTAGCGGGACAGCTCTTACGCAGTATTTT
NA,TRBJ2-7,NA,TRBV11-3,CASSLAERGYEQYF,TGTGCCAGCAGCTTAGCCGAGAGGGGCTACGAGCAGTACTTC
NA,TRBJ2-3,NA,TRBV5-1,CASSWSGPSTDTQYF,TGCGCCAGCAGCTGGAGCGGGCCTAGCACAGATACGCAGTATTTT
NA,TRBJ1-1,NA,TRBV10-1,CASSESGRGAFF,TGCGCCAGCAGTGAGTCAGGGCGGGGAGCTTTCTTT
few,TRBJ2-3,NA,TRBV27,CASRDNPRTDTQYF,TGTGCCAGTAGGGACAACCCTCGCACAGATACGCAGTATTTT
NA,TRBJ2-3,NA,TRBV9,CASSVALSPTDTQYF,TGTGCCAGCAGCGTAGCACTATCTCCTACAGATACGCAGTATTTT